One sample yielded the 14 T cell receptor beta chains listed below, sequenced in a study of neurological immune-mediated disorders. MiXCR, applied by TCRdb to the 5' RACE reads, yields one record per CDR3 protein. The sample contains about 74,000 distinct CDR3 sequences, around 5.2% of which appear only once. The source material was PBMCs. Source of these receptors: a man aged 18 to 35 with multiple sclerosis.

This chain uses TRBV19 with TRBJ2-5; TRBD1 is a possible D gene (5 bases). V shed 2 bases and J shed 4 bases, with 8 bases lying between them. This CDR3 contains 13 residues. CDR1 LNHDA and CDR2 SQIVND come from the germline V gene (reference sequence). CDR3 loop: CASSIHRGETQYF. The CDR3 bases are TGTGCCAGTAGTATACATAGGGGAGAGACCCAGTACTTC.

This clonotype was observed at least ten times. The chain links TRBV6-5 to TRBJ1-3; 9 positions match TRBD1. CDR1 and CDR2 (germline): MNHEY, SVGAGI. J was trimmed by 2 bases and V by 5 bases; bases with no gene match: 1. This CDR3 region has 14 residues. The CDR3 loop reads CASSRTGAGNTIYF. The CDR3 DNA follows: TGTGCCAGCAGTCGGACAGGGGCTGGAAACACCATATATTTT.

At least ten counts were recorded for this clonotype. CDR3 amino acids: CSARDGPQRDYGYTF. CDR3 bases: TGCAGTGCTAGAGATGGACCCCAGAGGGACTATGGCTACACCTTC. The chain is built from TRBV20-1 and TRBJ1-2; D not certain. The CDR3 is 15 residues long. The V end was cut by 0 bases, the J end by 3 bases, with 14 bases between. Germline CDR1 reads DFQATT; CDR2 reads SNEGSKA (reference sequence).

This clonotype was counted many times. This rearrangement joins TRBV20-1 to TRBJ2-1; the D is unclear. Germline-derived CDR1 and CDR2 are DFQATT and SNEGSKA (reference sequence). Trimming took off 3 bases at V and 4 bases at J, with 10 bases between the two ends. The CDR3 contains 13 residues. CDR3 region: CSASLNAYNEQFF. Written as DNA, the CDR3 is TGCAGTGCTAGTCTCAACGCATACAATGAGCAGTTCTTC.

This clonotype has ten or more counts. The genes are TRBV20-1 and TRBJ2-3; TRBD2 matches at 10 bases. Losses at the gene ends were 3 bases for V and 5 bases for J; bases not matched to a gene: 8. The germline V gene encodes CDR1 DFQATT and CDR2 SNEGSKA (reference sequence). The CDR3 has 15 residues. DNA for the CDR3: TGCAGTGCTAGTGGAGCGGGGGGGTATCAAGATACGCAGTATTTT. Translated: CSASGAGGYQDTQYF.

This clonotype was detected many times. The rearrangement links TRBV9 to TRBJ2-1, with 8 bases aligning to TRBD2. CDR3 length: 16 amino acids. The J segment lost 5 bases and the V segment lost 0 bases, leaving 7 bases of the junction unmatched. CDR1 and CDR2 from the germline V gene are SGDLS and YYNGEE. The chain's CDR3 is CASSVVRASGHNEQFF. As DNA, the CDR3 is TGTGCCAGCAGCGTAGTACGGGCTAGCGGGCACAATGAGCAGTTCTTC.

In its sample, this clonotype was seen many times. The rearrangement links TRBV24-1 to TRBJ1-2, with 9 bases lining up with TRBD1. This CDR3 spans 16 amino acids. Germline CDR1 is KGHDR and CDR2 is SFDVKD. J gave up 6 bases and V 4 bases, and 11 bases lay outside the gene matches. The CDR3 nucleotides read TGTGCCACCAGTGACAGCCGTACAGGGGGCGCTGATGGCTACACCTTC. It translates to CATSDSRTGGADGYTF.

At least ten counts were recorded for this clonotype. The chain couples TRBV12-3 or TRBV12-4 to TRBJ2-7; 10 bases agree with TRBD2. Unmatched junction bases numbered 7, after V lost 5 bases and J lost 3 bases. This CDR3 spans 15 amino acids. CDR3 in DNA: TGTGCCAGCAGTCCCGGGACTAGCGACGTCTACGAGCAGTACTTC. Translating gives CASSPGTSDVYEQYF.

This clonotype was seen at least ten times. The genes are TRBV5-1 and TRBJ1-6; tentatively, D is TRBD1 (5 bases). The germline CDR1 and CDR2 sequences are SGHRS and YFSETQ. The CDR3 totals 15 residues. The V and J ends lost 3 bases and 6 bases respectively, with 13 bases between them. The CDR3 protein is CASSWDGGGNSPLHF. The CDR3 nucleotides are TGCGCCAGCAGCTGGGATGGGGGTGGTAATTCACCCCTCCACTTT.

This clonotype was seen many times. The chain carries TRBV20-1 and TRBJ1-4, with 10 bases identical to TRBD1. The V and J ends lost 6 bases and 8 bases, in that order; junction bases with no gene match: 9. The length of the CDR3 is 14 residues. Germline V gene lookup returns CDR1 DFQATT and CDR2 SNEGSKA (reference sequence). The CDR3 is CSAPGQGIGEKLFF. Here the CDR3 DNA reads TGCAGTGCACCGGGACAGGGGATAGGAGAAAAACTGTTTTTT.

This clonotype was recorded many times. The gene calls are TRBV20-1 and TRBJ2-7; 9 positions agree with TRBD2. CDR1 and CDR2 (germline): DFQATT, SNEGSKA (reference sequence). CDR3 size: 16 residues. The V gene end was trimmed by 5 bases and the J gene end by 2 bases; junction bases not matched to a gene: 13. CDR3 residues: CSAPDRSGGAAYEQYF. Written as DNA, the CDR3 is TGCAGTGCTCCTGACCGTAGCGGGGGAGCTGCCTACGAGCAGTACTTC.

This clonotype was observed at least ten times. This chain joins TRBV11-2 and TRBJ1-2; tentatively, D is TRBD1 (5 bases). The CDR3 contains 13 residues. Trimming pared 1 base from V and 7 bases from J, leaving 10 bases between. Germline CDR1 reads SGHAT; CDR2 reads FQNNGV. The CDR3 sequence is CASSLAGLGGYTF. Written as DNA, the CDR3 is TGTGCCAGCAGCTTAGCAGGGTTGGGTGGCTACACCTTC.

This clonotype turned up a few times. The CDR3 DNA follows: TGTGCCAGCAGCTTAGTCCGACTAGCGGGCCTCACAGATACGCAGTATTTT. Translated: CASSLVRLAGLTDTQYF. The chain couples TRBV7-2 to TRBJ2-3; the match to TRBD2 covers 10 bases. This CDR3 comprises 17 residues. Germline loops: CDR1 SGHTA, CDR2 FQGNSA. Germline trimming cut 1 base from V and 2 bases from J; bases unmatched to any gene: 6.

This clonotype has at least ten counts. The chain recombines TRBV29-1 with TRBJ2-7; unclear D gene. CDR1 and CDR2 (germline): SQVTM, ANQGSEA. Trimming removed 5 bases from V and 5 bases from J, with 16 bases in between. The CDR3 contains 13 residues. CDR3 DNA sequence: TGCAGCGTTTCGTCGTTCGAAGGCGACGAGCAGTACTTC. Its protein is CSVSSFEGDEQYF.